The 32 T cell receptor beta chains below all came from one sample that was sequenced in a study of blood T cell repertoires in COVID-19. Some clones are missing from TCRdb's copy, which holds only in-frame ones; the method was immunoSEQ multiplex PCR. Of about 320,000 clones in the sample, roughly 85% were seen once. Sequencing was done on a sample of peripheral blood. The receptor source for this set is a human donor in a cohort sampled during active COVID-19.

On this clone itself: This same CDR3 is encoded by further DNA sequences in the sample. V is TRBV24-1 and J is TRBJ2-7, with D possibly being TRBD1 (5 bases). V shed 4 bases and J shed 0 bases, with 9 bases lying between them. Germline assignment: CDR1 KGHDR and CDR2 SFDVKD. CDR3 size: 14 residues. The CDR3 is CATSDSRVSYEQYF. The CDR3 DNA reads as TGTGCCACCAGTGACTCCAGGGTCTCCTACGAGCAGTACTTC.

The genes are TRBV3-1 (or the pseudogene TRBV3-2) and TRBJ1-2, with D possibly TRBD1 on 6 matching bases. CDR3 length: 16 amino acids. The V end was cut by 1 base, the J end by 8 bases, with 20 bases between. The germline gives CDR1 LGHDT, CDR2 YNNKEL (reference sequence). The CDR3 nucleotides read TGTGCCAGCAGCCAAGTATGGCCAGGGGAAAGCCAGGGCTACACCTTC. It translates to CASSQVWPGESQGYTF.

The chain is built from TRBV12-5 and TRBJ2-5; 11 positions match TRBD2. The CDR3 contains 14 residues. The junction had 4 bases not matched to a gene; V was cut back by 2 bases and J by 8 bases. The germline CDR1 and CDR2 sequences are LGHNT and FRNRAP. The CDR3 DNA reads as TGTGCTAGTGGTTTGATCGGGACTAGCGGAACCCAGTACTTC. It specifies CASGLIGTSGTQYF. Combining the CDR3 with reference TRBV12-5 and TRBJ2-5 gives the whole variable domain DARVTQTPRHKVTEMGQEVTMRCQPILGHNTVFWYRQTMMQGLELLAYFRNRAPLDDSGMPKDRFSAEMPDATLATLKIQPSEPRDSAVYFCASGLIGTSGTQYFGPGTRLLVL.

The genes are TRBV15 and TRBJ1-5; the D gene is possibly TRBD1 (6 bases). CDR1 is LNHNV, CDR2 YYDKDF, per germline (reference sequence). Trimming left V 1 base short and J 0 bases short, with 7 bases between. CDR3 length: 15 amino acids. The CDR3 coding sequence is TGTGCCACCAGCAGAGGGACAGCTAGCAATCAGCCCCAGCATTTT. Its protein product is CATSRGTASNQPQHF.

With respect to this clone: Sequence at one end of the junction differs from germline and may be a read error. The chain carries TRBV12-5 and TRBJ2-5; D remains unclear. Per the germline V gene, CDR1 is LGHNT and CDR2 is FRNRAP. The CDR3 totals 13 residues. CDR3 protein: CASGPFGGEAQYF. The CDR3, as DNA: TGTGCTAGTGGTCCTTTCGGCGGAGAGGCCCAGTACTTC.

This clone has only a few counts. The rearrangement joins TRBV7-8 to TRBJ2-7, with D perhaps TRBD1 (5 bases). CDR3 size: 18 residues. V shed 2 bases and J shed 0 bases, with 20 bases lying between them. Germline CDR1 and CDR2: SGHVS and FQNEAQ. The CDR3 protein is CASSLIQVGTLSSYEQYF. In DNA form, the CDR3 reads TGTGCCAGCAGCTTAATACAGGTGGGAACTTTAAGCTCCTACGAGCAGTACTTC.

V usage is TRBV2 and J usage is TRBJ2-5; D might be TRBD1 (5 bases). The CDR3 is 13 residues long. V lost 7 bases to trimming and J lost 2 bases, with 11 bases between them. CDR1 is SNHLY and CDR2 is FYNNEI in the germline V gene. The CDR3: CASKDRTQETQYF. The CDR3 DNA reads as TGTGCCAGCAAAGACAGAACTCAAGAGACCCAGTACTTC.

The rearrangement joins TRBV5-1 to TRBJ1-2, with D hard to call. The CDR3 has 13 residues. Trimming shortened V by 2 bases and J by 4 bases, and 9 bases separated the two germline ends. Germline CDR1 reads SGHRS; CDR2 reads YFSETQ. The CDR3 sequence is CASSFDEIYGYTF. As DNA, the CDR3 is TGCGCCAGCAGCTTCGATGAGATCTATGGCTACACCTTC.

The chain combines TRBV5-1 with TRBJ2-7; 7 bases fit TRBD2. Germline loops: CDR1 SGHRS, CDR2 YFSETQ. CDR3 length: 16 residues. V dropped 6 bases and J dropped 5; count of bases not matched to a gene: 17. This CDR3 is CASTYTQGYAGDEQYF. The CDR3 DNA follows: TGCGCCAGCACCTATACCCAGGGTTACGCGGGGGACGAGCAGTACTTC.

The chain joins TRBV15 to TRBJ1-4; D gene unclear. Trimming took 2 bases from V and 0 from J, leaving 4 bases between them. The CDR3 runs 14 residues. The V gene's germline CDR1 is LNHNV and CDR2 YYDKDF (reference sequence). The chain's CDR3 is CATSRQTTNEKLFF. As DNA, the CDR3 is TGTGCCACCAGCAGACAGACAACTAATGAAAAACTGTTTTTT.

This chain connects TRBV10-2 to TRBJ1-2; D unclear. This CDR3 has 13 amino acids. The germline V gene encodes CDR1 WSHSY and CDR2 SAAADI. Deletions cut 3 bases from V and 6 bases from J, with 11 bases between. The CDR3 reads CASSDPGVDGYTF. As DNA, the CDR3 is TGCGCCAGCAGTGACCCCGGAGTCGATGGCTACACCTTC.

Only a few counts were recorded for this clone. The chain couples TRBV5-1 to TRBJ1-1; D gene uncertain. CDR1 SGHRS and CDR2 YFSETQ come from the germline V gene. V gave up 1 base and J gave up 1 base, with 5 bases separating them. The CDR3 contains 13 residues. The CDR3 loop reads CASSLYPNTEAFF. The CDR3 DNA follows: TGCGCCAGCAGCTTGTATCCGAACACTGAAGCTTTCTTT.

The chain recombines TRBV4-1 with TRBJ1-2; D gene ambiguous. The CDR3 length is 15 residues. The V gene's germline CDR1 is MGHRA and CDR2 YSYEKL. With 1 base removed from V and 4 bases from J, the gap between germline ends came to 13 bases. The DNA of the CDR3 is TGCGCCAGCAGCCAAGGGGTGGAGGGCATCTATGGCTACACCTTC. Translated: CASSQGVEGIYGYTF.

The V call is TRBV3-1 (or the pseudogene TRBV3-2), the J call TRBJ2-5; TRBD2 aligns across 10 bases. The CDR3 consists of 16 residues. V lost 1 base to trimming and J lost 5 bases; unmatched junction nucleotides: 7. Germline V gene data show CDR1 as LGHDT and CDR2 as YNNKEL (reference sequence). CDR3 coding DNA: TGTGCCAGCAGCCAAGGGTCCGAGACTAGCGGGGAGACCCAGTACTTC. It is translated as CASSQGSETSGETQYF.

This chain connects TRBV7-9 to TRBJ2-3; 9 bases match TRBD2. Germline V gene data show CDR1 as SEHNR and CDR2 as FQNEAQ (reference sequence). The CDR3 contains 15 residues. V lost 3 bases and J lost 2; bases outside the gene matches: 3. The CDR3 sequence is CASSFSSGVTDTQYF. In DNA, the CDR3 is TGTGCCAGCAGCTTCTCTAGCGGGGTCACAGATACGCAGTATTTT.

V and J are TRBV15 and TRBJ2-6; D is undetermined. The germline V gene has CDR1 LNHNV and CDR2 YYDKDF (reference sequence). Trimming pared 1 base from V and 0 bases from J, leaving 22 bases between. The CDR3 is 21 residues long. The CDR3 is CATSRGIPTLRPPSGANVLTF. CDR3 sequence (DNA): TGTGCCACCAGCAGAGGAATTCCGACACTTCGCCCCCCCTCTGGGGCCAACGTCCTGACTTTC.

V is TRBV4-1 and J is TRBJ1-5; weak D call: TRBD1 (6 bases). Germline CDR1 MGHRA, CDR2 YSYEKL. Trimming removed 4 bases at V and 9 bases at J, with 22 bases between. This CDR3 has 16 amino acids. The CDR3 loop is CASSPSLDRSQRPQHF. CDR3 sequence (DNA): TGCGCCAGCAGCCCCTCATTAGACAGGTCCCAGAGGCCCCAGCATTTT.

This clone was seen a few times. The gene calls are TRBV6-1 and TRBJ1-3; D possibly corresponds to TRBD1 (6 bases). Trimming removed 3 bases from V and 2 bases from J, with 11 bases in between. The CDR3 consists of 15 residues. Germline V gene lookup returns CDR1 MNHNS and CDR2 SASEGT. CDR3 amino acids: CASSDPGTTGNTIYF. The DNA of the CDR3 is TGTGCCAGCAGTGATCCCGGGACAACTGGAAACACCATATATTTT.

CDR3 nucleotides: TGTGCCAGCAGCTTAGTTCGAGGGATCGGCGAAAAACTGTTTTTT. As protein: CASSLVRGIGEKLFF. The V call is TRBV11-1, the J call TRBJ1-4; D is ambiguous. V lost 1 base to trimming and J lost 8 bases, with 14 bases between them. The CDR3 runs to 15 residues. The germline V gene encodes CDR1 SGHAT and CDR2 FQDESV (reference sequence).

This rearrangement joins TRBV2 to TRBJ1-2; D uncertain. The V end lost 6 bases, the J end lost 5 bases, and 10 bases lay between the germline ends. Germline V gene data show CDR1 as SNHLY and CDR2 as FYNNEI. The CDR3 runs to 12 residues. The CDR3 sequence is CASRERGYGYTF. The CDR3 region has the DNA TGTGCCAGCAGGGAGAGAGGATATGGCTACACCTTC.

This rearrangement joins TRBV3-1 (or the pseudogene TRBV3-2) to TRBJ2-7, with unresolved D. The V end was cut by 3 bases, the J end by 7 bases, with 13 bases between. Germline V lookup: CDR1 LGHDT, CDR2 YNNKEL (reference sequence). The CDR3 is 13 amino acids. The CDR3 DNA is TGTGCCAGCAGCCAGCTTACAGTAAATGAGCAGTACTTC. It is translated as CASSQLTVNEQYF.

This rearrangement joins TRBV2 to TRBJ1-2; 9 nucleotides align to TRBD1. Per germline, CDR1 SNHLY and CDR2 FYNNEI. V was clipped by 11 bases and J by 4 bases; unmatched bases: 8. The CDR3 contains 13 residues. CDR3 sequence (DNA): TGTGCCGGAGACAGGGGGACTTTCTATGGCTACACCTTC. Amino acid sequence: CAGDRGTFYGYTF.

The chain recombines TRBV3-1 (or the pseudogene TRBV3-2) with TRBJ2-7, with D maybe TRBD1 (6 bases). CDR1 LGHDT and CDR2 YNNKEL come from the germline V gene (reference sequence). Trimming stripped 1 base from V and 6 bases from J, with 19 bases between. CDR3 length: 16 amino acids. The CDR3 DNA reads as TGTGCCAGCAGCCAAGGTACTGTCAGGGGCGTGGGCGAGCAGTACTTC. This sequence encodes CASSQGTVRGVGEQYF.

This chain connects TRBV4-2 to TRBJ2-4, with a possible D match to TRBD1 (6 bases). V lost 0 bases and J lost 0, with 9 bases in between. CDR3 size: 16 residues. Per the germline V gene, CDR1 is LGHNA and CDR2 is YNFKEQ. CDR3 sequence: CASSQEAGVAKNIQYF. CDR3 nucleotide sequence: TGTGCCAGCAGCCAAGAGGCAGGGGTAGCCAAAAACATTCAGTACTTC.

This chain's CDR3 is CASSDRVVGEKLFF. The CDR3 DNA is TGTGCCAGCAGTGACAGGGTCGTAGGTGAAAAACTGTTTTTT. The chain links TRBV6-1 to TRBJ1-4; tentatively, D is TRBD1 (5 bases). Germline lookup yields CDR1 MNHNS and CDR2 SASEGT. V dropped 3 bases and J dropped 7 bases, with 12 bases sitting between them. This CDR3 region has 14 residues.

As regards this clone: The DNA is omitted, as the CDR3 cannot be located on it reliably, and the CDR3 follows TCRdb's listing. The chain joins TRBV21-1 to TRBJ1-3; whether TRBD1, the table's D call, matches the DNA was not checked. TRBV21-1 is a documented pseudogene. The CDR3 has 18 amino acids, counting both end residues. The CDR3 region is CASSKVRGRWAGGNTIYF.

The CDR3, as DNA: TGTGCCAGCAGTGAAGTCGTGAGAACTGAAGCTTTCTTT. Its protein product is CASSEVVRTEAFF. The chain recombines TRBV6-1 with TRBJ1-1; no clear D gene. This CDR3 comprises 13 residues. The germline V and J ends were trimmed by 1 base and 5 bases, with 8 bases remaining between them. Germline CDR1 is MNHNS and CDR2 is SASEGT.

This rearrangement joins TRBV27 to TRBJ2-3; a weak D match, TRBD1 (5 bases). Germline CDR1 is MNHEY and CDR2 is SMNVEV (reference sequence). This CDR3 is 15 amino acids long. V lost 1 base, J lost 1 base, and 9 bases lay in between. The CDR3 here is CASSLWQGRTDTQYF. CDR3 DNA sequence: TGTGCCAGCAGTTTATGGCAGGGTCGCACAGATACGCAGTATTTT.

J is TRBJ1-5 and V is TRBV3-1 (or the pseudogene TRBV3-2), with unresolved D. Germline V lookup: CDR1 LGHDT, CDR2 YNNKEL (reference sequence). The ends were cut back, 5 bases at V and 7 bases at J, with 12 bases in the middle. The CDR3 runs 13 residues. The CDR3, as DNA: TGTGCCAGCAGCACCCCGGGGAGACAGCCCCAGCATTTT. This translates into CASSTPGRQPQHF.

The genes are TRBV7-8 and TRBJ2-7, with D hard to call. This CDR3 spans 12 amino acids. V was clipped by 1 base and J by 5 bases, with 6 bases between them. Germline CDR1 and CDR2: SGHVS and FQNEAQ. In DNA form, the CDR3 reads TGTGCCAGCAGCTTAGGTGTCGACGAGCAGTACTTC. Translation gives CASSLGVDEQYF. The whole variable domain, remainder taken from reference TRBV7-8 and TRBJ2-7, is GAGVSQSPRYKVAKRGQDVALRCDPISGHVSLFWYQQALGQGPEFLTYFQNEAQLDKSGLPSDRFFAERPEGSVSTLKIQRTQQEDSAVYLCASSLGVDEQYFGPGTRLTVT.

This chain links TRBV6-2 or TRBV6-3 with TRBJ2-6; D might be TRBD1 (5 bases). Deletions cut 3 bases from V and 4 bases from J, with 10 bases between. This CDR3 contains 15 residues. Per the germline V gene, CDR1 is MNHEY and CDR2 is SVGEGT. Written as DNA, the CDR3 is TGTGCCAGCAGTTATACCAGGGCCGGGGCCAACGTCCTGACTTTC. Amino acid sequence: CASSYTRAGANVLTF.

The chain has TRBV7-3 and TRBJ2-7; 11 bases are shared with TRBD1. V trimming: 4 bases; J trimming: 6 bases; junction bases outside the gene matches: 2. This CDR3 contains 13 residues. Germline V gene sequence: CDR1 SGHTA, CDR2 FQGTGA. The CDR3 spells CASSWTGGGEQYF. CDR3 nucleotides: TGTGCCAGCAGCTGGACAGGGGGCGGCGAGCAGTACTTC.